This T cell receptor (beta chain) was profiled in a study of T cell responses to AZD1222 COVID-19 vaccine. Findings and caveats of the study: Females made up more of the donors, who were largely white British, and clonal diversity may have come out too low. The number of AZD1222 recipients seropositive at baseline was only 6 or 7. Recipients of two AZD1222 doses showed rising Spike-specific TCR breadth and depth.

Sequenced by immunoSEQ multiplex PCR; TCRdb stores in-frame clones only, minus some. The table lists about 270,000 clones, 90% to 95% of them singletons. On this clone: Its antigen is not identified.

The CDR3 covers 16 residues. Per the germline V gene, CDR1 is MDHEN and CDR2 is SYDVKM. Trimming removed 1 base from V and 0 bases from J, with 10 bases in between. This receptor was taken from an adult who received the AZD1222 COVID-19 vaccine. The sample in question was peripheral blood, obtained 28 days after the second AZD1222 dose. The chain recombines TRBV28 with TRBJ1-3, with D possibly matching TRBD1 (6 bases). This CDR3 is CASSLFTDSSGNTIYF. DNA for the CDR3: TGTGCCAGCAGTTTATTTACGGACAGCTCTGGAAACACCATATATTTT.